This is a list of T cell receptor beta chains from one sample in a study of T cell responses to AZD1222 COVID-19 vaccine. Some clones are missing from TCRdb's copy, which holds only in-frame ones; the method was immunoSEQ multiplex PCR. The table has over 150,000 clones, around 89% seen once; the top ten hold 6.1%. This material consisted of peripheral blood, taken on day 0 of AZD1222 vaccination. The receptors here all came from an adult in good health. CDR3s include the opening cysteine and the closing phenylalanine or tryptophan. The D gene is left open where the match is weak. For some rows the clone size is stated as once, few or many, or as a class when expanded; others skip it.

d_call,j_call,v_call,clone_size,cdr3_aa,cdr3_nt
TRBD1,TRBJ2-1,TRBV7-6,NA,CASSPWDLRQGAGEQFF,TGTGCCAGCAGCCCCTGGGACTTGCGACAGGGGGCTGGGGAGCAGTTCTTC
NA,TRBJ2-7,TRBV11-2,NA,CASSRDPGSYEQYF,TGTGCCAGCAGCAGGGACCCCGGCTCCTACGAGCAGTACTTC
NA,TRBJ2-1,TRBV18,NA,CASSPARTTAPVYNEQFF,TGTGCCAGCTCACCAGCACGCACAACTGCGCCGGTGTACAATGAGCAGTTCTTC
NA,TRBJ1-6,TRBV6-5,NA,CASSYTSSYNSPLHF,TGTGCCAGCAGTTACACCAGCTCCTATAATTCACCCCTCCACTTT
NA,TRBJ2-5,TRBV5-4,NA,CASSLGDSETQYF,TGTGCCAGCAGCCTAGGGGATTCGGAGACCCAGTACTTC
NA,TRBJ1-6,TRBV11-2,NA,CASSSYNNSPLHF,TGTGCCAGCAGCTCCTACAATAATTCACCCCTCCACTTT
NA,TRBJ1-6,TRBV3-1/TRBV3-2,NA,CASSQAGAINSPLHF,TGTGCCAGCAGCCAAGCAGGGGCGATTAATTCACCCCTCCACTTT
NA,TRBJ1-1,TRBV4-3,few,CASSQEGTANTEAFF,TGCGCCAGCAGCCAAGAGGGGACCGCGAACACTGAAGCTTTCTTT
TRBD1,TRBJ2-1,TRBV6-2/TRBV6-3,once,CASSFRVRGLYNEQFF,TGTGCCAGCAGTTTTCGGGTCAGGGGGCTCTACAATGAGCAGTTCTTC
TRBD2,TRBJ2-7,TRBV5-1,NA,CASSLASGEYEQYF,TGCGCCAGCAGCTTGGCTAGCGGAGAGTACGAGCAGTACTTC
NA,TRBJ2-1,TRBV24-1,NA,CATAGGPSYNEQFF,TGTGCCACAGCTGGAGGGCCCTCCTACAATGAGCAGTTCTTC
NA,TRBJ1-1,TRBV24-1,NA,CATSDSRAGGRYEAFF,TGTGCCACCAGTGATTCTAGGGCAGGCGGACGGTATGAAGCTTTCTTT
TRBD1,TRBJ2-1,TRBV15,NA,CATSRDYSSGQGASEQFF,TGTGCCACCAGCAGAGACTACTCCTCGGGACAGGGGGCCAGTGAGCAGTTCTTC
NA,TRBJ1-2,TRBV6-4,NA,CAPSAPRGLGYTF,TGTGCCCCCAGCGCCCCCCGGGGGCTCGGCTACACCTTC
NA,TRBJ2-2,TRBV2,NA,CATPLGAGNTGELFF,TGTGCCACACCCCTGGGGGCAGGAAATACCGGGGAGCTGTTTTTT
TRBD1,TRBJ1-2,TRBV7-2,NA,CASSFILQGNYGYTF,TGTGCCAGCAGCTTTATCCTACAGGGGAACTATGGCTACACCTTC
NA,TRBJ2-5,TRBV24-1,NA,CATNRTKETQYF,TGTGCCACCAATCGGACCAAAGAGACCCAGTACTTC
TRBD1,TRBJ1-6,TRBV19,NA,CASSRTQTGASYNSPLHF,TGTGCCAGTAGTAGGACCCAGACAGGGGCCTCCTATAATTCACCCCTCCACTTT
NA,TRBJ2-6,TRBV7-2,NA,CASSPRESRVSGANVLTF,TGTGCCAGCAGCCCCCGCGAATCGAGGGTCTCTGGGGCCAACGTCCTGACTTTC
TRBD2,TRBJ2-2,TRBV7-9,few,CASTPWRGGTNTGELFF,TGTGCCAGCACCCCATGGAGGGGAGGGACCAACACCGGGGAGCTGTTTTTT
TRBD2,TRBJ2-1,TRBV11-2,NA,CASSSLAGGRDEQFF,TGTGCCAGCAGCTCTTTAGCGGGAGGGCGGGATGAGCAGTTCTTC
NA,TRBJ2-3,TRBV27,NA,CASSLWASTDTQYF,TGTGCCAGCAGTTTATGGGCAAGCACAGATACGCAGTATTTT
NA,TRBJ2-3,TRBV6-6,NA,CASSLTRAPQPDTQYF,TGTGCCAGCAGTCTAACCCGAGCCCCACAGCCAGATACGCAGTATTTT
TRBD1,TRBJ1-2,TRBV5-1,NA,CASSETGGYGYTF,TGCGCCAGCAGCGAGACAGGGGGCTATGGCTACACCTTC
NA,TRBJ2-5,TRBV27,NA,CASSFSRAAQETQYF,TGTGCCAGCAGTTTCAGCAGGGCTGCCCAAGAGACCCAGTACTTC
NA,TRBJ1-5,TRBV2,NA,CASSDDNRSNQPQHF,TGTGCCAGCAGTGATGACAACCGTAGCAATCAGCCCCAGCATTTT
NA,TRBJ2-1,TRBV5-8,NA,CASSAKNREFTYNEQFF,TGTGCCAGCAGCGCAAAGAACAGAGAGTTCACCTACAATGAGCAGTTCTTC
NA,TRBJ1-1,TRBV5-8,once,CASSLRGVRGTEAFF,TGTGCCAGCAGCCTCCGGGGGGTCCGGGGGACTGAAGCTTTCTTT
NA,TRBJ2-5,TRBV2,NA,CASLRLNNQETQYF,TGTGCCAGCCTAAGGTTAAACAACCAAGAGACCCAGTACTTC
NA,TRBJ2-3,TRBV28,NA,CASRGGGTDTQYF,TGTGCCAGCCGAGGGGGGGGCACAGATACGCAGTATTTT
NA,TRBJ2-7,TRBV2,NA,CASTREAGYEQYF,TGTGCCAGCACCCGAGAGGCGGGGTACGAGCAGTACTTC
NA,TRBJ2-7,TRBV3-1/TRBV3-2,NA,CASSATTYEQYF,TGTGCCAGCAGCGCCACTACCTACGAGCAGTACTTC
NA,TRBJ2-7,TRBV27,NA,CASSLDRVSGKEQYF,TGTGCCAGCAGTTTGGATCGGGTTAGCGGCAAGGAGCAGTACTTC
NA,TRBJ2-5,TRBV10-3,NA,CAISERLETQYF,TGTGCCATCAGTGAGCGCTTGGAGACCCAGTACTTC
NA,TRBJ2-2,TRBV10-3,NA,CAISLSRGTGELFF,TGTGCCATCAGCCTCTCCAGGGGCACCGGGGAGCTGTTTTTT
TRBD1,TRBJ1-1,TRBV25-1,NA,CASRHRGGITEAFF,TGTGCCAGCAGACACAGGGGAGGTATCACTGAAGCTTTCTTT
NA,TRBJ1-2,TRBV4-2,NA,CASSQGRVPVF,TGTGCCAGCAGCCAAGGACGGGTCCCTGTCTTC
TRBD1,TRBJ1-1,TRBV19,NA,CASSITLDRGNTEAFF,TGTGCCAGTAGTATCACTTTGGACAGGGGGAACACTGAAGCTTTCTTT
TRBD2,TRBJ2-3,TRBV6-2/TRBV6-3,NA,CASSSPSGSTDTQYF,TGTGCCAGCAGTTCCCCTAGCGGAAGCACAGATACGCAGTATTTT
NA,TRBJ1-2,TRBV28,NA,CASSLAGQSPYGYTF,TGTGCCAGCAGTTTGGCAGGCCAGAGTCCCTATGGCTACACCTTC
NA,TRBJ1-2,TRBV19,NA,CASSISAGANYGYTF,TGTGCCAGTAGTATCTCGGCAGGCGCTAACTATGGCTACACCTTC
NA,TRBJ1-6,TRBV28,NA,CASSPGGSSPLHF,TGTGCCAGCAGCCCGGGAGGGTCCTCACCCCTCCACTTT
NA,TRBJ1-2,TRBV28,NA,CASSRTTDGYTF,TGTGCCAGCAGTCGGACAACCGATGGCTACACCTTC
TRBD1,TRBJ1-1,TRBV24-1,NA,CATSDLYFWTGSTEAFF,TGTGCCACCAGTGATTTATATTTCTGGACAGGGTCGACTGAAGCTTTCTTT
TRBD1,TRBJ2-5,TRBV5-1,NA,CASSSMTGLGRETQYF,TGCGCCAGCAGCTCTATGACAGGGTTAGGTAGAGAGACCCAGTACTTC
NA,TRBJ2-5,TRBV6-2/TRBV6-3,few,CASSYLGYYETQYF,TGTGCCAGCAGTTACTTGGGGTATTATGAGACCCAGTACTTC